One sample yielded the 15 T cell receptor beta chains listed below, sequenced in a study of T cells in Graves' hyperthyroidism and ophthalmopathy. TCR beta CDR3 regions were amplified from RNA transcripts. When the TCR CDR3 underwent first-round RT-PCR, the HTBI primer set was used. TCRdb passed the multiplex PCR reads through MiXCR, listing each CDR3 protein once. The profile shows about 560,000 distinct CDR3 sequences, over 15% of them singletons. The specimen was blood. Receptor source: a woman aged 18 to 35 with Graves' hyperthyroidism.

This clonotype was counted ten times or more. V is TRBV2 and J is TRBJ2-5; weak D call: TRBD2 (6 bases). Germline V gene data show CDR1 as SNHLY and CDR2 as FYNNEI. CDR3 size: 16 residues. V shed 0 bases and J shed 0 bases, with 11 bases lying between them. The CDR3 bases are TGTGCCAGCAGTGAAGCAACGGGAGTGTACCAAGAGACCCAGTACTTC. It specifies CASSEATGVYQETQYF.

This clonotype has at least ten counts. The gene calls are TRBV10-3 and TRBJ2-3; D is unclear. Germline V gene lookup returns CDR1 ENHRY and CDR2 SYGVKD. This CDR3 is 12 amino acids long. The V end was cut by 2 bases, the J end by 4 bases, with 4 bases between. This CDR3 is CAISEQADTQYF. CDR3 nucleotide sequence: TGTGCCATCAGTGAGCAAGCAGATACGCAGTATTTT.

A few counts support this clonotype. CDR3 DNA: TGTGCCAGCAGTTTAGGCCAGGGGTGGGACACCGGGGAGCTGTTTTTT. It codes for CASSLGQGWDTGELFF. This chain uses TRBV27 with TRBJ2-2, with D possibly matching TRBD1 (6 bases). This CDR3 has 16 amino acids. Germline CDR1 is MNHEY and CDR2 is SMNVEV (reference sequence). V gave up 2 bases and J gave up 3 bases, with 13 bases separating them.

Turning to this clonotype: This may be a read error, as it is one base from a much larger clone. The chain couples TRBV12-3 or TRBV12-4 to TRBJ2-1, with a possible D match to TRBD1 (5 bases). The CDR3 contains 14 residues. V was clipped by 3 bases and J by 3 bases, with 9 bases between them. The CDR3 DNA reads as TGTGCCAGCAGTTTTTTAGGGGACTACAATGAGCAGTTCTTC. It is translated as CASSFLGDYNEQFF.

Ten or more counts support this clonotype. The CDR3 is CSARGRGLAIRNEQFF. The CDR3 coding sequence is TGCAGTGCTAGAGGGCGGGGACTAGCTATAAGGAATGAGCAGTTCTTC. The rearrangement joins TRBV20-1 to TRBJ2-1; the match to TRBD2 covers 9 bases. The germline V gene has CDR1 DFQATT and CDR2 SNEGSKA (reference sequence). The ends lost 1 base at V and 7 bases at J; junction bases unmatched: 11. The CDR3 has 16 amino acids.

This clonotype was detected ten times or more. V usage is TRBV28 and J usage is TRBJ1-5; D might be TRBD1 (5 bases). This CDR3 comprises 14 residues. Trimming pared 2 bases from V and 7 bases from J, leaving 12 bases between. Germline CDR1 and CDR2: MDHEN and SYDVKM. Here the CDR3 reads CASSLLAGDQPQHF. The CDR3 DNA reads as TGTGCCAGCAGTTTACTAGCGGGGGACCAGCCCCAGCATTTT.

The chain links TRBV24-1 to TRBJ2-3; weak D call: TRBD1 (5 bases). The V gene's germline CDR1 is KGHDR and CDR2 SFDVKD. Trimming took 4 bases from V and 0 from J, leaving 10 bases between them. The CDR3 contains 15 residues. The CDR3 sequence: CATSDSTESTDTQYF. The DNA for the CDR3 is TGTGCCACCAGTGACTCGACAGAAAGCACAGATACGCAGTATTTT.

This CDR3 is CASSEAEGEGPTDTQYF. In DNA, the CDR3 is TGTGCCAGCAGTGAAGCCGAGGGGGAGGGCCCCACAGATACGCAGTATTTT. J is TRBJ2-3 and V is TRBV6-1; maybe TRBD2 (7 bases). CDR1 is MNHNS and CDR2 is SASEGT in the germline V gene. The CDR3 runs 17 residues. V was pared by 0 bases and J by 2 bases, with 15 bases between.

This clonotype was seen more than once but under ten times. V usage is TRBV18 and J usage is TRBJ2-3; a weak D match, TRBD2 (6 bases). CDR1 is KGHSH, CDR2 LQKENI, per germline. The CDR3 has 17 amino acids. V lost 1 base, J lost 2 bases, and 16 bases lay in between. CDR3 protein: CASSPRLKQDYTDTQYF. CDR3 DNA sequence: TGTGCCAGCTCACCACGATTGAAACAGGACTACACAGATACGCAGTATTTT.

The genes are TRBV3-1 and TRBJ2-2; D gene unclear. V dropped 4 bases and J dropped 4 bases, with 10 bases sitting between them. The CDR3 has 14 residues. Per germline, CDR1 LGHDT and CDR2 YNNKEL (reference sequence). The CDR3 bases are TGTGCCAGCAGCCGAGGTATCAGCACCGGGGAGCTGTTTTTT. As protein: CASSRGISTGELFF.

This clonotype showed up many times. CDR3 in amino acids: CASSLGHRATNQPQHF. The CDR3 DNA reads as TGTGCCAGCAGTTTGGGCCACAGGGCTACCAATCAGCCCCAGCATTTT. The V call is TRBV12-3 or TRBV12-4, the J call TRBJ1-5; TRBD1 is a possible D gene (6 bases). V lost 3 bases to trimming and J lost 3 bases, with 15 bases between them. The CDR3 runs 16 residues.

The chain carries TRBV19 and TRBJ2-5; 12 bases match TRBD1. This CDR3 contains 15 residues. V shed 3 bases and J 4 bases; nucleotides not matched to a gene: 3. Germline V gene sequence: CDR1 LNHDA, CDR2 SQIVND (reference sequence). The CDR3 here is CASSIGDRGRETQYF. In DNA, the CDR3 is TGTGCCAGTAGTATTGGGGACAGGGGGCGAGAGACCCAGTACTTC.

This sequence joins TRBV7-8 and TRBJ2-5, with 8 bases matching TRBD2. V lost 10 bases and J lost 1; bases outside the gene matches: 2. CDR3 length equals 12 residues. CDR1 is SGHVS, CDR2 FQNEAQ, per germline. This CDR3 reads CATGGGQETQYF. Here the CDR3 DNA reads TGTGCCACGGGGGGGGGCCAAGAGACCCAGTACTTC.

This clonotype was seen a handful of times. V and J are TRBV20-1 and TRBJ1-4; D might be TRBD1 (5 bases). V was cut by 1 base and J by 5 bases, with 14 bases left in between. This CDR3 spans 15 amino acids. Germline V lookup: CDR1 DFQATT, CDR2 SNEGSKA (reference sequence). The CDR3: CSARVPRGGNEKLFF. Here the CDR3 DNA reads TGCAGTGCTAGAGTCCCTAGGGGCGGGAATGAAAAACTGTTTTTT.

This clonotype occurred a few times. This chain links TRBV7-9 with TRBJ2-1, with TRBD1 matching over 10 bases. CDR1 and CDR2 from the germline V gene are SEHNR and FQNEAQ (reference sequence). V shed 7 bases and J 10 bases; nucleotides not matched to a gene: 4. The CDR3 is 12 residues long. CDR3 nucleotide sequence: TGTGCCAGCAAAGGGACAGGGGTCGAGCAGTTCTTC. This encodes CASKGTGVEQFF.